Listed below are T cell receptor beta chains from one sample, sequenced in a study of Ad26.COV2.S vaccination and SARS-CoV-2 variants. Using immunoSEQ multiplex PCR, the repertoire was profiled, and TCRdb retains in-frame clones only, with some absent. The table records about 350,000 clones, less than 90% of them present only once. This material consisted of peripheral blood, taken in a trial of Ad26.COV2.S vaccine versus placebo. The source of these receptors is a person aged 18 to 65 who received the Ad26.COV2.S COVID-19 vaccine or a placebo. The CDR3 runs from the conserved cysteine through the conserved F or W. D genes are given only for firm matches. The size entry is marked missing in some rows and otherwise reads once, few, many or a size class.

D gene	clone size	V gene	J gene	CDR3 protein	CDR3 DNA
TRBD2	once	TRBV13	TRBJ2-3	CASSLGPGAGGPTDTQYF	TGTGCCAGCAGCTTAGGCCCCGGGGCGGGAGGGCCAACAGATACGCAGTATTTT
TRBD1	NA	TRBV28	TRBJ1-4	CASSLLQGAPATNEKLFF	TGTGCCAGCAGTTTATTACAGGGGGCTCCTGCAACTAATGAAAAACTGTTTTTT
NA	NA	TRBV27	TRBJ2-1	CASSLAGDFEQFF	TGTGCCAGCAGTTTAGCCGGGGACTTTGAGCAGTTCTTC
NA	NA	TRBV11-2	TRBJ2-7	CASSLGGIGYEQYF	TGTGCCAGCAGCTTGGGCGGGATCGGTTACGAGCAGTACTTC
NA	NA	TRBV5-1	TRBJ2-3	CASSLSLVQSTDTQYF	TGCGCCAGCAGCTTGTCATTAGTGCAAAGCACAGATACGCAGTATTTT
NA	once	TRBV18	TRBJ2-7	CASSLTGYEQYF	TGTGCCAGCTCTCTCACAGGGTACGAGCAGTACTTC
TRBD1	NA	TRBV6-5	TRBJ2-7	CASRRTGGSYEQYF	TGTGCCAGCAGGCGGACAGGGGGCTCCTACGAGCAGTACTTC
TRBD2	NA	TRBV5-4	TRBJ2-3	CASSLTSGGTDTQYF	TGTGCCAGCAGCTTGACTAGCGGGGGAACAGATACGCAGTATTTT
TRBD1	NA	TRBV11-2	TRBJ1-2	CASRQAGGGGYTF	TGTGCCAGCAGGCAGGCAGGGGGCGGAGGCTACACCTTC
NA	few	TRBV6-2/TRBV6-3	TRBJ1-5	CASSYQGNQPQHF	TGTGCCAGCAGTTACCAGGGGAATCAGCCCCAGCATTTT
NA	NA	TRBV28	TRBJ1-2	CASSLQGSWGYTF	TGTGCCAGCAGTTTACAGGGGAGCTGGGGCTACACCTTC
NA	NA	TRBV21-1	TRBJ2-7	CASSKTGQEISYEQYF	TGTGCCAGCAGCAAGACGGGACAGGAAATCTCCTACGAGCAGTACTTC
NA	NA	TRBV19	TRBJ2-2	CASSILGANTGELFF	TGTGCCAGTAGTATTCTGGGGGCAAACACCGGGGAGCTGTTTTTT
TRBD1	NA	TRBV6-6	TRBJ2-7	CASSPTLSGTATYEQYF	TGTGCCAGCAGTCCTACACTATCCGGGACAGCCACCTACGAGCAGTACTTC
TRBD1	NA	TRBV6-5	TRBJ2-1	CASSPGQSEQFF	TGTGCCAGCAGCCCGGGACAGAGTGAGCAGTTCTTC
NA	NA	TRBV27	TRBJ2-7	CASSNQGIDEQYF	TGTGCCAGCAGTAATCAGGGGATCGACGAGCAGTACTTC
NA	NA	TRBV4-1	TRBJ2-7	CASSQDHRGGEQYF	TGCGCCAGCAGCCAAGATCACAGGGGGGGCGAGCAGTACTTC
NA	NA	TRBV7-2	TRBJ2-3	CASSFPGGITDTQYF	TGTGCCAGCAGCTTTCCTGGCGGGATCACAGATACGCAGTATTTT
TRBD1	NA	TRBV5-1	TRBJ1-1	CASSLGQNGAEAFF	TGCGCCAGCAGCCTGGGACAGAATGGCGCTGAAGCTTTCTTT
NA	NA	TRBV6-5	TRBJ1-5	CASSYSARGVGQPQHF	TGTGCCAGCAGTTACTCGGCTAGGGGGGTCGGTCAGCCCCAGCATTTT
NA	few	TRBV27	TRBJ2-4	CASSFSPGEAKNIQYF	TGTGCCAGCAGTTTCTCCCCCGGGGAGGCCAAAAACATTCAGTACTTC
TRBD2	NA	TRBV7-9	TRBJ2-3	CASTILAGVRTDTQYF	TGTGCCAGCACCATACTAGCGGGAGTGCGCACAGATACGCAGTATTTT
NA	NA	TRBV4-1	TRBJ1-3	CASSQDPLRSRGNTIYF	TGCGCCAGCAGCCAAGATCCGCTCAGGTCTAGGGGAAACACCATATATTTT
TRBD1	NA	TRBV7-6	TRBJ2-1	CASSPDRVAEQFF	TGTGCCAGCAGCCCCGACAGGGTGGCTGAGCAGTTCTTC
NA	NA	TRBV10-3	TRBJ1-2	CAISETLTGTNSGYTF	TGTGCCATCAGTGAGACCTTAACCGGGACGAACTCTGGCTACACCTTC
TRBD2	NA	TRBV19	TRBJ2-1	CASSMRLAVYNEQFF	TGTGCCAGTAGTATGCGTCTAGCGGTTTACAATGAGCAGTTCTTC
NA	few	TRBV2	TRBJ1-1	CASSGGRNTEAFF	TGTGCCAGCAGTGGGGGCAGGAACACTGAAGCTTTCTTT
TRBD2	NA	TRBV7-2	TRBJ2-7	CASSAGTSGRIMDF	TGTGCCAGCAGCGCCGGGACTAGCGGGAGAATTATGGACTTC
TRBD2	NA	TRBV7-2	TRBJ2-1	CASSLLLAGGDEQFF	TGTGCCAGCAGCTTATTACTAGCGGGGGGGGATGAGCAGTTCTTC
NA	NA	TRBV19	TRBJ2-1	CASSNRDKRNNEQFF	TGTGCCAGTAGTAACCGGGACAAGCGCAACAATGAGCAGTTCTTC
TRBD2	NA	TRBV5-1	TRBJ2-6	CASSFSSGRVGANVLTF	TGCGCCAGCAGCTTCTCTAGCGGGAGGGTCGGGGCCAACGTCCTGACTTTC
TRBD1	NA	TRBV7-3	TRBJ1-1	CASSQSSQGVAFF	TGTGCCAGCAGCCAATCGTCCCAGGGGGTAGCTTTCTTT
TRBD2	NA	TRBV10-3	TRBJ2-6	CAISGTSTISGANVLTF	TGTGCCATCAGTGGGACTAGCACGATCTCTGGGGCCAACGTCCTGACTTTC
NA	NA	TRBV14	TRBJ2-3	CASSYTLGTDTQYF	TGTGCCAGCAGCTATACACTAGGCACAGATACGCAGTATTTT
NA	NA	TRBV3-1/TRBV3-2	TRBJ1-5	CASSQSQGNNQPQHF	TGTGCCAGCAGCCAGTCACAGGGAAACAATCAGCCCCAGCATTTT